The clone carrying this TCR beta chain was found many times. This entry comes from a study of human T cells and chemical hapten exposure. A single record per CDR3 protein comes from TCRdb applying MiXCR to the RACE reads. The table has roughly 380,000 distinct CDR3 sequences, 5% to 6.5% seen once; the top ten hold 2.6%. Time point of the sample: pre-sensitization, week 0. Treatment indicated: therapeutic diphenylcyclopropenone sensitization with weekly scalp DPC. The sequence was obtained from a woman aged 45-60 years with alopecia areata. Some clones in this sample may be carry-over from other donors' samples. The source material was whole blood, sampled in connection with sensitization to the hapten diphenylcyclopropenone (DPC).

CDR3 nucleotides: TGTGCCAGCAGTTCGTCAGGACAGGGGGCCGGCACAGATACGCAGTATTTT. Translation gives CASSSSGQGAGTDTQYF. The chain is built from TRBV28 and TRBJ2-3, with 11 bases that match TRBD1. CDR1 is MDHEN and CDR2 is SYDVKM in the germline V gene. The V gene end was trimmed by 4 bases and the J gene end by 1 base; junction bases not matched to a gene: 7. There are 17 residues in the CDR3.